This T cell receptor beta chain came from a study of blood T cell repertoires in COVID-19. At the level of the study: Samples of COVID-19 (acute and convalescent) were obtained from the United States, Italy and Spain. Nucleic acid was either cDNA or gDNA, and it came from T cells, B-cell-depleted T cells, or PBMCs.

The table lists this clone with a few counts. There are 13 residues in the CDR3. The ends were cut back, 7 bases at V and 1 base at J, with 10 bases in the middle. The germline V gene encodes CDR1 MNHEY and CDR2 SVGAGI. The authors' processing: By means of reference gene primer amplification, nucleated cell counts were estimated. Sequenced by immunoSEQ multiplex PCR; TCRdb stores in-frame clones only, minus some. D and trimming come from the DNA, and the V and J calls and clone size come from that table. This repertoire shows around 110,000 clones, about 89% found once; its top ten account for less than 1.5%.

This sequence joins TRBV6-5 and TRBJ2-5; D unclear. The sample comprised peripheral blood. The sequence came from a woman aged 25 to 39 with acute or convalescent COVID-19. The CDR3 DNA is TGTGCCAGCACTCCACGGTCCCAAGAGACCCAGTACTTC. Translating gives CASTPRSQETQYF.